A single sample gave rise to the 2 T cell receptor beta chains below, sequenced in a study of radiation and T cells in renal cell carcinoma. Time point of the sample: baseline pretreatment blood. Sample treatment: 15 Gy SBRT to primary tumor, nephrectomy 4 weeks later. The method was immunoSEQ multiplex PCR; TCRdb's version includes in-frame clones alone and lacks a portion of them. The repertoire includes roughly 150,000 clones, about 88% of them detected once, and 3.5% to 5% sits in the top ten. Sequenced here: blood, sampled from a patient whose treatment included radiotherapy and nephrectomy. These TCRs come from a woman in her 70s with renal cell carcinoma.

The rearrangement uses TRBV5-1 and TRBJ2-1, with D tentatively TRBD1 or TRBD2 (5 bases each). The CDR3 loop spans 14 amino acids. Germline lookup yields CDR1 SGHRS and CDR2 YFSETQ. Trimming shortened V by 4 bases and J by 0 bases, and 8 bases separated the two germline ends. CDR3 DNA: TGCGCCAGCAGCGGGGGTTCCTCCTACAATGAGCAGTTCTTC. Its translation is CASSGGSSYNEQFF.

The chain combines TRBV14 with TRBJ2-2; D might be TRBD1 (5 bases). This CDR3 contains 16 residues. Trimming took 4 bases from V and 0 from J, leaving 12 bases between them. The germline CDR1 and CDR2 sequences are SGHDN and FVKESK. CDR3 sequence (DNA): TGTGCCAGCAGCCTCCTGGAGACAGCGAACACCGGGGAGCTGTTTTTT. Its translation is CASSLLETANTGELFF.